Presented here are 29 T cell receptor beta chains from one specimen sequenced in a study of CD8 T cells in ankylosing spondylitis. TCRdb re-called the 5' RACE reads through MiXCR, storing one row per CDR3 protein. There are 250,000 to 350,000 distinct CDR3 sequences in the sample; roughly 20% occur only once, and 3.5% lies in the top ten. Sequencing input: blood, either unsorted or a sorted T cell fraction (not recorded which). These receptor sequences come from a female donor with ankylosing spondylitis or in good health (not recorded which).

This rearrangement joins TRBV7-6 to TRBJ2-3; D is unclear. In germline, CDR1 is SGHVS, CDR2 FNYEAQ. The V end lost 5 bases, the J end lost 2 bases, and 14 bases lay between the germline ends. The CDR3 length is 15 residues. The CDR3 protein is CASSASSLYTDTQYF. The CDR3 nucleotides read TGTGCCAGCAGCGCTTCATCGCTCTACACAGATACGCAGTATTTT.

This clonotype was counted ten times or more. J is TRBJ2-1 and V is TRBV7-2, with TRBD2 as a possible D gene (5 bases). The V end lost 5 bases, the J end lost 1 base, and 12 bases lay between the germline ends. CDR1 is SGHTA and CDR2 is FQGNSA in the germline V gene. The CDR3 loop spans 15 amino acids. CDR3 DNA sequence: TGTGCCAGCAGCCCGCCGGGGATTTCCTACAATGAGCAGTTCTTC. Protein sequence: CASSPPGISYNEQFF. Filled out from reference TRBV7-2 and TRBJ2-1, the complete variable domain reads GAGVSQSPSNKVTEKGKDVELRCDPISGHTALYWYRQSLGQGLEFLIYFQGNSAPDKSGLPSDRFSAERTGGSVSTLTIQRTQQEDSAVYLCASSPPGISYNEQFFGPGTRLTVL.

This clonotype was observed a handful of times. The chain couples TRBV7-2 to TRBJ1-5; D might be TRBD1 (5 bases). The V end was cut by 4 bases, the J end by 2 bases, with 12 bases between. Germline V lookup: CDR1 SGHTA, CDR2 FQGNSA. There are 15 residues in the CDR3. The CDR3 region is CASSSWLGGNQPQHF. For the CDR3, the DNA is TGTGCCAGCAGCTCTTGGCTGGGGGGCAATCAGCCCCAGCATTTT.

This chain uses TRBV29-1 with TRBJ2-1, with 10 bases aligning to TRBD2. The germline V gene encodes CDR1 SQVTM and CDR2 ANQGSEA. V trimming: 4 bases; J trimming: 6 bases; junction bases outside the gene matches: 6. This CDR3 has 14 residues. The DNA of the CDR3 is TGCAGCGTTGTTCTAGCGGGAGAGCCCAATGAGCAGTTCTTC. As protein: CSVVLAGEPNEQFF.

V is TRBV12-3 or TRBV12-4 and J is TRBJ2-2; D may correspond to TRBD1 or TRBD2 (5 bases each). V dropped 6 bases and J dropped 0 bases, with 14 bases sitting between them. The CDR3 has 16 residues. The CDR3 coding sequence is TGTGCCAGCAGCCTGAAGGGGACCGCGAACACCGGGGAGCTGTTTTTT. Translated: CASSLKGTANTGELFF.

The table lists this clonotype with a few counts. The rearrangement links TRBV29-1 to TRBJ1-3; no clear D gene. The CDR3 has 11 residues. Germline lookup yields CDR1 SQVTM and CDR2 ANQGSEA. V shed 3 bases and J shed 9 bases, with 9 bases lying between them. Here the CDR3 DNA reads TGCAGCGTTGAGACTGGATCCACCATATATTTT. Protein sequence: CSVETGSTIYF.

The chain links TRBV6-5 to TRBJ2-2; 10 bases align to TRBD2. The CDR3 has 16 amino acids. Germline loops: CDR1 MNHEY, CDR2 SVGAGI. V was clipped by 2 bases and J by 7 bases; unmatched bases: 7. CDR3 amino acids: CASSYTSGRVGGELFF. CDR3 sequence (DNA): TGTGCCAGCAGTTACACCAGCGGGAGGGTTGGCGGGGAGCTGTTTTTT.

The chain is built from TRBV15 and TRBJ2-1; TRBD2 matches 10 bases. The CDR3 is 20 residues long. CDR1 LNHNV and CDR2 YYDKDF come from the germline V gene (reference sequence). Losses at the gene ends were 0 bases for V and 2 bases for J; bases not matched to a gene: 13. In DNA form, the CDR3 reads TGTGCCACCAGCAGAGATCCGGCTAGCGGGAGCCTCAGAGCCTACAATGAGCAGTTCTTC. Its translation is CATSRDPASGSLRAYNEQFF.

This clonotype showed up just a few times. This chain uses TRBV20-1 with TRBJ2-7; no reliable D call. Trimming took 0 bases from V and 2 from J, leaving 5 bases between them. The CDR3 is 12 amino acids. CDR1 is DFQATT, CDR2 SNEGSKA, per germline (reference sequence). CDR3 amino acids: CSARDGPYEQYF. The CDR3 DNA reads as TGCAGTGCTAGAGATGGGCCCTACGAGCAGTACTTC.

The sample holds many counts of this clonotype. This chain links TRBV12-3 or TRBV12-4 with TRBJ2-1; D gene uncertain. The CDR3 has 16 amino acids. Trimming took off 5 bases at V and 0 bases at J, with 14 bases between the two ends. The CDR3 loop reads CASSPADWSSYNEQFF. CDR3 in DNA: TGTGCCAGCAGTCCCGCTGACTGGTCCTCCTACAATGAGCAGTTCTTC.

V and J are TRBV12-3 or TRBV12-4 and TRBJ1-4, with D uncertain. Trimming removed 6 bases from V and 3 bases from J, with 8 bases in between. The CDR3 is made up of 13 amino acids. The CDR3 region is CASRRKANEKLFF. CDR3 nucleotide sequence: TGTGCCAGCAGGAGAAAGGCTAATGAAAAACTGTTTTTT.

The gene calls are TRBV5-6 and TRBJ2-7; 8 positions agree with TRBD1. The length of the CDR3 is 16 residues. With 4 bases clipped from V and 0 bases from J, the junction kept 9 bases outside the gene matches. Germline values: CDR1 SGHDT, CDR2 YYEEEE. The CDR3 sequence: CASSAGTGVLSYEQYF. The CDR3 DNA follows: TGTGCCAGCAGCGCCGGGACAGGCGTCCTCTCCTACGAGCAGTACTTC.

The rearrangement uses TRBV25-1 and TRBJ2-1, with D perhaps being TRBD1 or TRBD2 (6 bases each). The CDR3 consists of 16 residues. Looked up from germline, CDR1 is MGHDK and CDR2 is SYGVNS. Trimming took off 5 bases at V and 9 bases at J, with 23 bases between the two ends. The CDR3: CASSRDLGGIGSEQFF. The CDR3 DNA is TGTGCCAGCAGTAGGGATCTAGGGGGGATCGGGAGTGAGCAGTTCTTC.

The sample holds a few counts of this clonotype. This chain joins TRBV7-6 and TRBJ2-3, with D possibly matching TRBD2 (5 bases). Trimming pared 5 bases from V and 2 bases from J, leaving 11 bases between. The CDR3 consists of 14 residues. CDR1 is SGHVS and CDR2 is FNYEAQ in the germline V gene. The CDR3 region is CASSHGLNTDTQYF. In DNA, the CDR3 is TGTGCCAGCAGCCACGGACTTAACACAGATACGCAGTATTTT.

J is TRBJ2-5 and V is TRBV7-9; D may match TRBD1 or TRBD2 (5 bases each). The CDR3 spans 15 residues. Deletions cut 2 bases from V and 1 base from J, with 11 bases between. Per the germline V gene, CDR1 is SEHNR and CDR2 is FQNEAQ (reference sequence). The CDR3 DNA is TGTGCCAGCAGCTTACCGGGACGGTTCCAAGAGACCCAGTACTTC. It is translated as CASSLPGRFQETQYF.

The chain employs TRBV20-1 and TRBJ1-2, with 11 bases identical to TRBD1. Germline-derived CDR1 and CDR2 are DFQATT and SNEGSKA (reference sequence). V shed 5 bases and J 7 bases; nucleotides not matched to a gene: 3. There are 12 residues in the CDR3. The CDR3 loop reads CSARTGGSGYTF. The DNA for the CDR3 is TGCAGTGCTCGGACAGGGGGCTCTGGCTACACCTTC.

The chain carries TRBV20-1 and TRBJ2-1; D may correspond to TRBD1 or TRBD2 (5 bases each). Germline lookup yields CDR1 DFQATT and CDR2 SNEGSKA (reference sequence). This CDR3 spans 13 amino acids. V lost 6 bases and J 8 bases, leaving 17 bases between the germline ends. The CDR3 protein is CSAPRGVGDEQFF. The CDR3 bases are TGCAGTGCCCCGAGGGGAGTGGGCGATGAGCAGTTCTTC.

Ten or more counts support this clonotype. The chain employs TRBV12-3 or TRBV12-4 and TRBJ2-5; D not certain. V dropped 4 bases and J dropped 0 bases, with 0 bases sitting between them. This CDR3 is built from 11 residues. In DNA, the CDR3 is TGTGCCAGCAGTTACCAAGAGACCCAGTACTTC. It is translated as CASSYQETQYF.

CDR3 region: CASSFLGSNYGYTF. As DNA, the CDR3 is TGTGCCAGCAGTTTTCTGGGGTCTAACTATGGCTACACCTTC. This chain uses TRBV12-3 or TRBV12-4 with TRBJ1-2; D is unresolved. The CDR3 is made up of 14 amino acids. V was shortened by 3 bases and J by 0 bases, with 8 bases between the two germline ends.

This clonotype came up a few times. The chain links TRBV10-2 to TRBJ1-4, with D hard to call. The CDR3 runs 12 residues. Germline loops: CDR1 WSHSY, CDR2 SAAADI. Trimming took off 0 bases at V and 5 bases at J, with 1 base between the two ends. The DNA of the CDR3 is TGCGCCAGCAGTGAGTCGAATGAAAAACTGTTTTTT. Its translation is CASSESNEKLFF.

The chain uses TRBV9 and TRBJ2-4; D is uncertain. Germline lookup yields CDR1 SGDLS and CDR2 YYNGEE. This CDR3 has 14 residues. V was pared by 0 bases and J by 5 bases, with 9 bases between. CDR3 bases: TGTGCCAGCAGCGTAGCGGCCAGCGAAAACATTCAGTACTTC. Its protein product is CASSVAASENIQYF.

This clonotype was counted a few times. The rearrangement joins TRBV5-1 to TRBJ2-1; the D gene could be TRBD1 or TRBD2 (5 bases each). This CDR3 contains 13 residues. Deletions cut 0 bases from V and 9 bases from J, with 10 bases between. Germline V CDR1 and CDR2: SGHRS, YFSETQ. CDR3 in amino acids: CASSLDGGTEQFF. The DNA of the CDR3 is TGCGCCAGCAGCTTGGATGGGGGAACTGAGCAGTTCTTC.

This clonotype was seen many times. This chain links TRBV5-1 with TRBJ1-1; D is uncertain. V lost 0 bases and J lost 3, with 15 bases in between. Germline values: CDR1 SGHRS, CDR2 YFSETQ. This CDR3 contains 16 residues. Written as DNA, the CDR3 is TGCGCCAGCAGCTTGGTTTTAGGTGTCCGAGACACTGAAGCTTTCTTT. This sequence encodes CASSLVLGVRDTEAFF.

This chain links TRBV12-3 or TRBV12-4 with TRBJ2-1, with D maybe TRBD1 (6 bases). The V gene lost 1 base and the J gene lost 4 bases, with 11 bases spanning the gap. The CDR3 consists of 15 residues. CDR3 coding DNA: TGTGCCAGCAGTTTAGGAGTAGGGGGATACAATGAGCAGTTCTTC. Translated: CASSLGVGGYNEQFF.

The chain is built from TRBV7-9 and TRBJ2-1; possibly TRBD2 for D (6 bases). V lost 3 bases and J 4 bases, leaving 10 bases between the germline ends. The germline V gene encodes CDR1 SEHNR and CDR2 FQNEAQ (reference sequence). The CDR3 extends over 14 amino acids. In DNA, the CDR3 is TGTGCCAGCAGCTTTAGCGGAGCGTACAATGAGCAGTTCTTC. Translation gives CASSFSGAYNEQFF.

This clonotype came up a few times. This chain connects TRBV29-1 to TRBJ1-1, with D possibly matching TRBD1 (6 bases). V lost 4 bases and J 6 bases, leaving 12 bases between the germline ends. The CDR3 runs 12 residues. CDR1 and CDR2 (germline): SQVTM, ANQGSEA. CDR3 protein: CSVVAGAAEAFF. The CDR3 DNA sequence: TGCAGCGTTGTTGCAGGGGCCGCTGAAGCTTTCTTT.

This clonotype was seen a few times. The J gene is TRBJ1-2, the V gene TRBV6-5, with 11 bases lining up with TRBD1. The ends lost 0 bases at V and 5 bases at J; junction bases unmatched: 2. This CDR3 region has 15 residues. Germline V CDR1 and CDR2: MNHEY, SVGAGI. CDR3 protein: CASSYSGQGGYGYTF. CDR3 nucleotides: TGTGCCAGCAGTTACTCGGGACAGGGGGGATATGGCTACACCTTC.

The chain links TRBV12-3 or TRBV12-4 to TRBJ2-5; a weak D match, TRBD2 (5 bases). V lost 5 bases, J lost 0 bases, and 16 bases lay in between. This CDR3 comprises 16 residues. CDR3 loop: CASSPVARWYQETQYF. The CDR3 coding sequence is TGTGCCAGCAGTCCCGTAGCGCGTTGGTACCAAGAGACCCAGTACTTC.

This clonotype was found a few times. This chain joins TRBV20-1 and TRBJ2-7; tentatively, D is TRBD1 (6 bases). The CDR3 spans 15 residues. Germline values: CDR1 DFQATT, CDR2 SNEGSKA (reference sequence). V lost 1 base and J lost 5, with 18 bases in between. The CDR3 DNA reads TGCAGTGCTAGAGTTCCGGGACAACCGGGACACGAGCAGTACTTC. Its protein product is CSARVPGQPGHEQYF.